Following are 15 T cell receptor beta chains from one sample sequenced in a study of shared clonotypes between healthy human individuals. Sequenced by immunoSEQ multiplex PCR; TCRdb stores in-frame clones only, minus some. This table holds under 650,000 clones, less than 96% found once. Sequencing input: naive CD4+ T cells sorted from blood. The subset: CD45RA+ positively selected. The source of these receptors is a woman in her twenties or thirties in good health.

The chain joins TRBV5-8 to TRBJ2-7; 7 nucleotides agree with TRBD2. From germline, CDR1 is SGHTS and CDR2 YDEGEE. Germline trimming cut 0 bases from V and 2 bases from J; bases unmatched to any gene: 8. The CDR3 contains 16 residues. Written as DNA, the CDR3 is TGTGCCAGCAGCTTGGCGGCTAGCGGTCCTCCCTACGAGCAGTACTTC. Translation: CASSLAASGPPYEQYF.

Only one count was recorded for this clone. The rearrangement uses TRBV7-9 and TRBJ1-4; TRBD1 matches at 12 bases. Germline CDR1 SEHNR, CDR2 FQNEAQ (reference sequence). CDR3 length: 16 residues. Trimming cost V 5 bases and J 6 bases; bases outside gene matches: 7. The CDR3, as DNA: TGTGCCAGCAGCGGCACCGGGACAGGGGGCTATGAAAAACTGTTTTTT. Encoded protein: CASSGTGTGGYEKLFF.

This clone has only one observation. V usage is TRBV5-1 and J usage is TRBJ2-7; perhaps TRBD2 as D (5 bases). Germline-derived CDR1 and CDR2 are SGHRS and YFSETQ. The CDR3 is 14 residues long. The ends were cut back, 4 bases at V and 5 bases at J, with 16 bases in the middle. The CDR3 sequence is CASSLVAGRNEQYF. CDR3 bases: TGCGCCAGCAGCCTTGTTGCGGGTCGAAACGAGCAGTACTTC.

The rearrangement links TRBV4-2 to TRBJ1-1, with D perhaps TRBD1 (5 bases). Germline loops: CDR1 LGHNA, CDR2 YNFKEQ. The CDR3 totals 14 residues. The V gene lost 0 bases and the J gene lost 6 bases, with 11 bases spanning the gap. The CDR3 sequence: CASSQEMAGAEAFF. The CDR3 DNA reads as TGTGCCAGCAGCCAAGAGATGGCGGGGGCTGAAGCTTTCTTT.

This chain links TRBV11-2 with TRBJ1-3; D is undetermined. Germline assignment: CDR1 SGHAT and CDR2 FQNNGV. V was clipped by 3 bases and J by 1 base, with 13 bases between them. The CDR3 consists of 16 residues. The CDR3, as DNA: TGTGCCAGCAGCTTCTCCGGGTTAGGGTCTGGAAACACCATATATTTT. Encoded protein: CASSFSGLGSGNTIYF.

Comment on this clone: The same CDR3 also results from other DNA sequences found in this sample. The genes are TRBV6-5 and TRBJ1-5; TRBD1 matches at 7 bases. The CDR3 covers 13 residues. The V gene end was trimmed by 4 bases and the J gene end by 4 bases; junction bases not matched to a gene: 1. In germline, CDR1 is MNHEY, CDR2 SVGAGI. The CDR3 protein is CASSSGGNQPQHF. The CDR3 DNA reads TGTGCCAGCAGTTCAGGGGGAAATCAGCCCCAGCATTTT.

The chain employs TRBV6-1 and TRBJ2-1; a possible D gene is TRBD2 (6 bases). The CDR3 totals 13 residues. The germline V gene encodes CDR1 MNHNS and CDR2 SASEGT. V lost 7 bases and J lost 4, with 11 bases in between. This CDR3 is CASTETSYNEQFF. CDR3 in DNA: TGTGCCAGCACGGAGACTAGTTACAATGAGCAGTTCTTC.

J is TRBJ2-1 and V is TRBV11-3; 11 bases are a match to TRBD2. CDR1 and CDR2 (germline): SGHNT, YENEEA. The CDR3 runs to 18 residues. The ends lost 2 bases at V and 4 bases at J; junction bases unmatched: 10. CDR3 amino acids: CASSLFGTSGSEYNEQFF. As DNA, the CDR3 is TGTGCCAGCAGCTTATTTGGAACTAGCGGGAGTGAATACAATGAGCAGTTCTTC.

The chain recombines TRBV19 with TRBJ2-2; the D gene is possibly TRBD1 (5 bases). The CDR3 spans 13 residues. In germline, CDR1 is LNHDA, CDR2 SQIVND (reference sequence). Trimming removed 6 bases from V and 2 bases from J, with 7 bases in between. CDR3 in DNA: TGTGCCAGTAGCAGGGTTAACACCGGGGAGCTGTTTTTT. Protein: CASSRVNTGELFF. Using reference TRBV19 and TRBJ2-2 for the parts outside the CDR3, the full variable domain is DGGITQSPKYLFRKEGQNVTLSCEQNLNHDAMYWYRQDPGQGLRLIYYSQIVNDFQKGDIAEGYSVSREKKESFPLTVTSAQKNPTAFYLCASSRVNTGELFFGEGSRLTVL.

This chain connects TRBV5-1 to TRBJ2-3, with 14 bases that match TRBD2. CDR1 and CDR2 (germline): SGHRS, YFSETQ. The CDR3 runs to 17 residues. V gave up 4 bases and J gave up 0 bases; unmatched junction bases: 4. The CDR3 loop is CASSAGLAGASTDTQYF. The DNA of the CDR3 is TGCGCCAGCAGCGCGGGACTAGCGGGAGCTAGCACAGATACGCAGTATTTT.

This chain joins TRBV15 and TRBJ2-1; 12 nucleotides align to TRBD2. J lost 7 bases, V lost 1 base, and 2 bases had no gene match. The CDR3 runs 15 residues. Germline V gene lookup returns CDR1 LNHNV and CDR2 YYDKDF (reference sequence). The CDR3 region has the DNA TGTGCCACCAGCAGAGGACTAGCGGGAGAAAATGAGCAGTTCTTC. This sequence encodes CATSRGLAGENEQFF. The whole variable domain, filled in from reference TRBV15 and TRBJ2-1, reads DAMVIQNPRYQVTQFGKPVTLSCSQTLNHNVMYWYQQKSSQAPKLLFHYYDKDFNNEADTPDNFQSRRPNTSFCFLDIRSPGLGDTAMYLCATSRGLAGENEQFFGPGTRLTVL.

The chain joins TRBV7-9 to TRBJ1-4, with a possible D match to TRBD1 (5 bases). Germline lookup yields CDR1 SEHNR and CDR2 FQNEAQ (reference sequence). Trimming removed 0 bases at V and 2 bases at J, with 13 bases between. The CDR3 is 17 amino acids. This chain's CDR3 is CASSLAFTRDTNEKLFF. CDR3 in DNA: TGTGCCAGCAGCTTAGCTTTCACCCGGGACACTAATGAAAAACTGTTTTTT. Based on the CDR3 plus reference TRBV7-9 and TRBJ1-4, the full variable domain is DTGVSQNPRHKITKRGQNVTFRCDPISEHNRLYWYRQTLGQGPEFLTYFQNEAQLEKSRLLSDRFSAERPKGSFSTLEIQRTEQGDSAMYLCASSLAFTRDTNEKLFFGSGTQLSVL.

The chain combines TRBV18 with TRBJ2-1; the D is unclear. The germline CDR1 and CDR2 sequences are KGHSH and LQKENI. This CDR3 is built from 12 residues. V lost 3 bases, J lost 7 bases, and 7 bases lay in between. DNA of the CDR3: TGTGCCAGCTCACCTTACGGGAATGAGCAGTTCTTC. Its protein product is CASSPYGNEQFF.

The V and J genes are TRBV5-1 and TRBJ2-2; D not resolved. The CDR3 extends over 15 amino acids. V lost 1 base and J 2 bases, leaving 9 bases between the germline ends. Germline CDR1 is SGHRS and CDR2 is YFSETQ. CDR3 sequence: CASSLSESNTGELFF. CDR3 DNA: TGCGCCAGCAGCTTGTCAGAAAGTAACACCGGGGAGCTGTTTTTT.

J is TRBJ1-5 and V is TRBV7-8; the match to TRBD1 covers 8 bases. Germline CDR1 reads SGHVS; CDR2 reads FQNEAQ. The CDR3 length is 16 residues. V trimming: 5 bases; J trimming: 6 bases; junction bases outside the gene matches: 12. In DNA form, the CDR3 reads TGTGCCAGCAGCCGAAGTCGGCAGGGGGCGATTCAGCCCCAGCATTTT. It specifies CASSRSRQGAIQPQHF.